This T cell receptor beta chain came from a study of spatial heterogeneity in lung cancer. The time point denotes: sample taken at primary tumor resection. Without sorting, whole RNA was sequenced from tumor, nontumor lung or frozen PBMC. Trimming at V came to 5 bases and at J to 6 bases, leaving 7 bases not matched to a gene. Germline loops: CDR1 DFQATT, CDR2 SNEGSKA (reference sequence). CDR3 length: 14 residues. A unique molecular identifier was attached to every TCR cDNA molecule. Each CDR3 protein is one row after TCRdb ran MiXCR on the 5' RACE reads. The sample shows around 9,300 distinct CDR3 sequences, approximately 50% of them seen only once. This clonotype was seen a single time. Its antigen is not identified. The library was built for alpha chains, so this beta chain is an off-target read and its size means little. Notes on the study in general: Nonsynonymous mutations, ubiquitous and regional, were tracked respectively by counts of ubiquitous and regional expanded TCRs. Tumor mutation count correlated with how many alpha and beta TCRs expanded intratumorally.

The chain has TRBV20-1 and TRBJ1-5, with TRBD1 identical over 10 bases. This receptor was obtained from a female donor with early-stage non-small cell lung cancer. The specimen comprised lung tumor tissue, sampled at surgery. CDR3 nucleotide sequence: TGCAGTGCTTCCCGGGACAGGGGAGTTCAGCCCCAGCATTTT. It specifies CSASRDRGVQPQHF.